These 27 T cell receptor beta chains came from one sample sequenced in a study of blood T cells in healthy people across ages. Combining a sample-barcoded 5' primer with a J-beta primer mix, a second PCR ran for 7 to 11 cycles. TCRdb reanalysed the 5' RACE reads using MiXCR and keeps one entry per CDR3 protein. This table has over 600,000 distinct CDR3 sequences, roughly 43% appearing once. Sequencing was carried out using blood. These receptors were obtained from an older man in good health.

The CDR3, as DNA: TGTGCCATCTCCTGGACTAGCGGGAAAGATACGCAGTATTTT. Translating gives CAISWTSGKDTQYF. The chain recombines TRBV10-3 with TRBJ2-3; 12 bases map to TRBD2. There are 14 residues in the CDR3. Germline loops: CDR1 ENHRY, CDR2 SYGVKD. V dropped 8 bases and J dropped 5; count of bases not matched to a gene: 5.

The chain employs TRBV6-2 or TRBV6-3 and TRBJ2-1, with a possible D match to TRBD2 (6 bases). Near its end, the DNA agrees better with TRBJ2-7, so the J call may be wrong. This CDR3 contains 14 residues. Germline CDR1 reads MNHEY; CDR2 reads SVGEGT. CDR3 loop: CASIFGSGSNEQYF. The CDR3 nucleotides read TGTGCCAGCATCTTCGGGAGTGGCTCCAATGAGCAGTACTTC.

Only a few counts were recorded for this clonotype. The rearrangement joins TRBV3-1 to TRBJ1-6, with TRBD1 matching over 12 bases. After removal of 5 bases from V and 10 bases from J, the junction contained 3 bases not matched to a gene. CDR3 length: 14 residues. CDR1 LGHDT and CDR2 YNNKEL come from the germline V gene (reference sequence). This CDR3 is CASSSGTGGSPLHF. CDR3 DNA: TGTGCCAGCAGCTCCGGGACAGGGGGCTCACCCCTCCACTTT.

The sample holds a few counts of this clonotype. The chain employs TRBV4-2 and TRBJ2-1, with TRBD2 matching 9 bases. In germline, CDR1 is LGHNA, CDR2 YNFKEQ. The CDR3 contains 19 residues. V trimming: 3 bases; J trimming: 7 bases; junction bases outside the gene matches: 19. This CDR3 reads CASSQRTAVRGRARNEQFF. The DNA of the CDR3 is TGTGCCAGCAGCCAGAGGACAGCGGTACGCGGGAGGGCCCGGAATGAGCAGTTCTTC.

A few counts support this clonotype. The DNA for the CDR3 is TGTGCCAGCAGCTTAGGGACGGGAGGGCCCCTGGATACGCAGTATTTT. Its protein is CASSLGTGGPLDTQYF. J is TRBJ2-3 and V is TRBV11-2, with TRBD2 identical over 8 bases. This CDR3 has 16 amino acids. Germline V lookup: CDR1 SGHAT, CDR2 FQNNGV. With V trimmed by 1 base and J by 6 bases, 9 bases remained unmatched.

The chain links TRBV3-1 to TRBJ2-6; D ambiguous. The CDR3 consists of 17 residues. The germline gives CDR1 LGHDT, CDR2 YNNKEL (reference sequence). V was cut by 1 base and J by 0 bases, with 10 bases left in between. CDR3: CASSQVAASSGANVLTF. CDR3 in DNA: TGTGCCAGCAGCCAAGTTGCGGCCAGCTCTGGGGCCAACGTCCTGACTTTC.

The genes are TRBV29-1 and TRBJ2-1, with 9 bases that match TRBD1. This CDR3 comprises 17 residues. Trimming took 7 bases from V and 1 from J; bases not matched to a gene: 14. Germline-derived CDR1 and CDR2 are SQVTM and ANQGSEA. The CDR3: CSAERQGGDFSYNEQFF. The CDR3 DNA follows: TGCAGCGCCGAGCGACAGGGGGGCGACTTTTCCTACAATGAGCAGTTCTTC.

This clonotype was found a few times. Here the CDR3 reads CASLGLAGGGKYNEQFF. CDR3 bases: TGTGCCAGCCTTGGACTAGCGGGAGGTGGAAAGTACAATGAGCAGTTCTTC. This chain joins TRBV2 and TRBJ2-1; 14 nucleotides align to TRBD2. V was pared by 8 bases and J by 4 bases, with 10 bases of the junction left unmatched. Germline CDR1 is SNHLY and CDR2 is FYNNEI. The CDR3 has 17 residues.

This CDR3 is CASSQGQDAVTDTQYF. The CDR3 nucleotides are TGTGCCAGCAGCCAAGGCCAGGACGCCGTCACAGATACGCAGTATTTT. The genes are TRBV4-2 and TRBJ2-3, with D hard to call. V was shortened by 1 base and J by 2 bases, with 13 bases between the two germline ends. CDR3 length: 16 amino acids. The germline CDR1 and CDR2 sequences are LGHNA and YNFKEQ.

This chain connects TRBV20-1 to TRBJ2-1; TRBD1 agrees at 11 bases. Germline lookup yields CDR1 DFQATT and CDR2 SNEGSKA (reference sequence). V was clipped by 0 bases and J by 3 bases; unmatched bases: 7. The CDR3 consists of 17 residues. The CDR3 DNA follows: TGCAGTGCTAGAGATGTGGTCGGGACAGGGGGCTACAATGAGCAGTTCTTC. Translating gives CSARDVVGTGGYNEQFF.

This clonotype appeared a few times. The CDR3 DNA reads TGCGCCAGCAGCCCCAGGACAGAGAGCCCCTACGAGCAGTACTTC. Its protein is CASSPRTESPYEQYF. The V gene is TRBV4-1, the J gene TRBJ2-7, with TRBD1 as a possible D gene (6 bases). CDR3 size: 15 residues. V shed 4 bases and J shed 2 bases, with 15 bases lying between them. Germline lookup yields CDR1 MGHRA and CDR2 YSYEKL.

This clonotype was counted at least ten times. The gene calls are TRBV4-3 and TRBJ2-1, with a weak D call TRBD1 (6 bases). V shed 1 base and J shed 2 bases, with 15 bases lying between them. The CDR3 length is 17 residues. The germline gives CDR1 LGHNA, CDR2 YSLEER. This CDR3 reads CASSQGFLGGPYNEQFF. Written as DNA, the CDR3 is TGCGCCAGCAGCCAAGGGTTCCTAGGGGGTCCCTACAATGAGCAGTTCTTC.

This chain links TRBV6-2 or TRBV6-3 with TRBJ2-5; the match to TRBD2 covers 7 bases. The J call may be mistaken, given a closer DNA end match to TRBJ2-7. The CDR3 runs to 12 residues. Germline loops: CDR1 MNHEY, CDR2 SVGEGT. CDR3 loop: CASSAGEAEQYF. The CDR3 nucleotides are TGTGCCAGCAGCGCGGGAGAGGCCGAGCAGTACTTC.

The gene calls are TRBV7-3 and TRBJ1-5; D perhaps matches TRBD1 (5 bases). The CDR3 consists of 14 residues. Trimming stripped 5 bases from V and 3 bases from J, with 11 bases between. From germline, CDR1 is SGHTA and CDR2 FQGTGA. CDR3 loop: CASSAPGPNQPQHF. CDR3 nucleotides: TGTGCCAGCAGCGCACCGGGGCCCAATCAGCCCCAGCATTTT.

In its sample, this clonotype was seen a few times. The chain carries TRBV11-3 and TRBJ2-5; 13 bases line up with TRBD2. Germline trimming cut 5 bases from V and 2 bases from J; bases unmatched to any gene: 5. This CDR3 is 16 amino acids long. Germline assignment: CDR1 SGHNT and CDR2 YENEEA. The CDR3 loop reads CASSPGTSGIQETQYF. Here the CDR3 DNA reads TGTGCCAGCAGCCCCGGGACTAGCGGGATACAAGAGACCCAGTACTTC.

This chain connects TRBV5-1 to TRBJ2-3; D unclear. The V gene's germline CDR1 is SGHRS and CDR2 YFSETQ. With 2 bases removed from V and 3 bases from J, the gap between germline ends came to 7 bases. The CDR3 length is 13 residues. As DNA, the CDR3 is TGCGCCAGCAGCTTTGATGCGACAGATACGCAGTATTTT. It is translated as CASSFDATDTQYF. The complete variable domain, with remaining parts taken from reference TRBV5-1 and TRBJ2-3, reads KAGVTQTPRYLIKTRGQQVTLSCSPISGHRSVSWYQQTPGQGLQFLFEYFSETQRNKGNFPGRFSGRQFSNSRSEMNVSTLELGDSALYLCASSFDATDTQYFGPGTRLTVL.

Of note for this clonotype: A read error may account for a junction end that differs from germline. V is TRBV20-1 and J is TRBJ1-2; a possible D gene is TRBD1 (5 bases). The CDR3 has 15 amino acids. The germline V gene has CDR1 DFQATT and CDR2 SNEGSKA (reference sequence). The CDR3: CSALDGAATIYGHTF. CDR3 in DNA: TGCAGCGCTCTTGACGGGGCAGCCACAATCTATGGCCACACCTTC.

This clonotype was seen only once. V and J are TRBV4-2 and TRBJ2-5; 15 nucleotides agree with TRBD2. After removal of 4 bases from V and 2 bases from J, the junction contained 5 bases not matched to a gene. Germline CDR1 is LGHNA and CDR2 is YNFKEQ. The CDR3 runs to 17 residues. The CDR3 loop is CASSLHGTSGGQETQYF. CDR3 DNA sequence: TGTGCCAGCAGCCTTCACGGGACTAGCGGGGGGCAAGAGACCCAGTACTTC.

The chain carries TRBV7-2 and TRBJ1-6; possible D gene TRBD1, 6 bases. V lost 5 bases to trimming and J lost 4 bases, with 12 bases between them. The CDR3 is 15 residues long. From germline, CDR1 is SGHTA and CDR2 FQGNSA. In nucleotides, the CDR3 is TGTGCCAGCAGCCCTAGGACAGTTTATAATTCACCCCTCCACTTT. Translating gives CASSPRTVYNSPLHF.

The chain joins TRBV20-1 to TRBJ2-5; 7 nucleotides match TRBD2. The V and J ends lost 5 bases and 2 bases, in that order; junction bases with no gene match: 8. The CDR3 loop spans 14 amino acids. CDR1 and CDR2 (germline): DFQATT, SNEGSKA (reference sequence). DNA of the CDR3: TGCAGTGCTTTCCAGCGGGGCCCACAAGAGACCCAGTACTTC. As protein: CSAFQRGPQETQYF.

V is TRBV28 and J is TRBJ2-4; 8 bases agree with TRBD1. CDR1 is MDHEN and CDR2 is SYDVKM in the germline V gene. The ends lost 5 bases at V and 0 bases at J; junction bases unmatched: 9. This CDR3 is built from 17 residues. The CDR3 loop is CASSDLGQGLAKNIQYF. The CDR3 coding sequence is TGTGCCAGCAGTGACCTAGGACAGGGACTAGCCAAAAACATTCAGTACTTC.

As for this clonotype: Germline and junction disagree at one end, which may indicate a read error. The chain employs TRBV28 and TRBJ2-7, with D maybe TRBD1 (6 bases). Per the germline V gene, CDR1 is MDHEN and CDR2 is SYDVKM. This CDR3 is built from 16 residues. The CDR3: CASSSTGTPSSDEQYF. DNA for the CDR3: TGTGCCAGCAGTTCTACCGGGACACCGAGCTCCGACGAGCAGTACTTC.

The chain couples TRBV20-1 to TRBJ2-1; TRBD2 aligns across 13 bases. CDR3 size: 13 residues. Trimming cost V 7 bases and J 8 bases; bases outside gene matches: 5. The V gene's germline CDR1 is DFQATT and CDR2 SNEGSKA (reference sequence). The DNA of the CDR3 is TGCAGTGAACTAGCGGGAGGGACCGATGAGCAGTTCTTC. Translating it yields CSELAGGTDEQFF.

This clonotype has more than one count but fewer than ten. This chain uses TRBV9 with TRBJ1-1, with D perhaps TRBD1 (6 bases). Germline CDR1 is SGDLS and CDR2 is YYNGEE. V was shortened by 4 bases and J by 7 bases, with 17 bases between the two germline ends. This CDR3 is built from 14 residues. CDR3 nucleotides: TGTGCCAGCAGCCCACGGCACAGGGTGATTGAAGCTTTCTTT. As protein: CASSPRHRVIEAFF.

The DNA of the CDR3 is TGTGCCAGCAGCCAAGAGACAGCCTCTGACCAAGAGACCCAGTACTTC. Encoded protein: CASSQETASDQETQYF. The rearrangement joins TRBV14 to TRBJ2-5, with D perhaps TRBD1 (5 bases). Looked up from germline, CDR1 is SGHDN and CDR2 is FVKESK. The V end lost 0 bases, the J end lost 0 bases, and 11 bases lay between the germline ends. This CDR3 region has 16 residues.

The CDR3 loop is CASSEALAGTYNEQFF. Written as DNA, the CDR3 is TGTGCCAGCAGTGAAGCACTAGCGGGTACCTACAATGAGCAGTTCTTC. J is TRBJ2-1 and V is TRBV6-1; 9 positions match TRBD2. Trimming removed 0 bases from V and 2 bases from J; junction bases left unmatched: 2. CDR1 is MNHNS and CDR2 is SASEGT in the germline V gene. This CDR3 comprises 16 residues.

This clonotype was observed a handful of times. The chain combines TRBV6-1 with TRBJ2-5, with D possibly called TRBD1 or TRBD2 (5 bases each). The V end lost 6 bases, the J end lost 3 bases, and 8 bases lay between the germline ends. Germline assignment: CDR1 MNHNS and CDR2 SASEGT. This CDR3 is 12 amino acids long. The CDR3 nucleotides read TGTGCCAGCAGGGGACCGGAAGAGACCCAGTACTTC. It specifies CASRGPEETQYF.